This T cell receptor (beta chain) was recorded in a study of T cells in tuberculosis. The study, taken as a whole, reports: The TCR-beta difference was not significant; alpha differences partly reflected length.

Method: immunoSEQ multiplex PCR; TCRdb's copy keeps in-frame clones and lacks some. Among more than 35,000 clones, roughly 95% were seen once, and the ten largest hold 6% to 8%. CDR1 is LNHNV and CDR2 is YYDKDF in the germline V gene (reference sequence). The V end lost 1 base, the J end lost 0 bases, and 12 bases lay between the germline ends. The CDR3 has 16 residues. As for this clone: Its specificity is unknown.

This chain uses TRBV15 with TRBJ1-2; D possibly corresponds to TRBD1 (5 bases). The sequenced material came from PBMCs. The receptor's source is a donor aged 10-29 years with latent tuberculosis or without tuberculosis infection. The CDR3 DNA reads as TGTGCCACCAGCAGAGCAGGGTCTAGGGCTAACTATGGCTACACCTTC. The encoded protein is CATSRAGSRANYGYTF.